Sequencing of this TCR beta chain was carried out in a study of shared clonotypes between healthy human individuals. This clone has only a few counts. This CDR3 is built from 13 residues. Germline V gene data show CDR1 as SQVTM and CDR2 as ANQGSEA. The V segment lost 3 bases and the J segment 8 bases; nucleotides outside the gene matches: 6. Profiled with immunoSEQ multiplex PCR; TCRdb holds only in-frame clones, not every one. Of more than 850,000 clones in the sample, 75% to 85% were seen once. J is TRBJ1-4 and V is TRBV29-1; 7 bases are a match to TRBD1. Sequencing was carried out using memory CD4+ T cells from PBMCs. Subset noted: CD45RA-negative fraction. This sequence was found in a man aged 18 to 35 in good health. Some clones in this sample may be carry-over from other donors' samples. In nucleotides, the CDR3 is TGCAGCGTTGAGTCAGGGGGAACCGAAAAACTGTTTTTT. Translated: CSVESGGTEKLFF. The full variable domain, rest sourced from reference TRBV29-1 and TRBJ1-4, is SAVISQKPSRDICQRGTSLTIQCQVDSQVTMMFWYRQQPGQSLTLIATANQGSEATYESGFVIDKFPISRPNLTFSTLTVSNMSPEDSSIYLCSVESGGTEKLFFGSGTQLSVL.